One and the same sample provided the 21 T cell receptor beta chains below, sequenced in a study of CD8+ T cells in alopecia areata. This sample's treatment: oral pan-JAK inhibitor, 5-10 mg twice daily. The sequencing template was cDNA reverse transcribed from extracted RNA. Sequencing used immunoSEQ multiplex PCR; TCRdb keeps in-frame clones, though not all of them. The sample shows about 87,000 clones, about 70% of them seen only once. The sequencing here drew on CD8+ T cells sorted from blood, taken at approximately week 44, from a patient treated with tofacitinib. These TCRs come from a human donor with alopecia areata.

The CDR3 region is CASSYGTSDINEQFF. The CDR3 nucleotides are TGTGCCAGCAGCTACGGGACTAGTGACATCAATGAGCAGTTCTTC. The rearrangement joins TRBV13 to TRBJ2-1; 8 nucleotides align to TRBD2. This CDR3 region has 15 residues. Germline V gives CDR1 PRHDT, CDR2 FYEKMQ (reference sequence). Trimming took 4 bases from V and 6 from J; bases not matched to a gene: 8.

This clone showed up just a few times. V gene TRBV5-6 combines with J gene TRBJ2-2; D is possibly TRBD2 (5 bases). The CDR3 has 18 amino acids. Germline V gene sequence: CDR1 SGHDT, CDR2 YYEEEE. Trimming took 1 base from V and 3 from J, leaving 19 bases between them. The CDR3 loop is CASSLFGVPEPDTGELFF. In DNA form, the CDR3 reads TGTGCCAGCAGCTTGTTCGGGGTTCCGGAGCCCGACACCGGGGAGCTGTTTTTT.

DNA of the CDR3: TGTGCCAGCAGGAGAAGTGAGAGCAATCAGCCCCAGCATTTT. Its protein product is CASRRSESNQPQHF. The rearrangement joins TRBV13 to TRBJ1-5; unclear D gene. Trimming removed 6 bases at V and 1 base at J, with 10 bases between. Germline CDR1 PRHDT, CDR2 FYEKMQ (reference sequence). CDR3 length: 14 amino acids.

The V and J genes are TRBV7-9 and TRBJ1-1, with no clear D. CDR3 length: 10 residues. The germline gives CDR1 SEHNR, CDR2 FQNEAQ (reference sequence). V shed 5 bases and J shed 8 bases, with 6 bases lying between them. The CDR3 DNA sequence: TGTGCCAGCAGCGCCCGGGAAGCTTTCTTT. It encodes CASSAREAFF.

The chain links TRBV4-3 to TRBJ2-1; TRBD2 aligns across 7 bases. CDR3 length equals 16 residues. The V segment lost 4 bases and the J segment 4 bases; nucleotides outside the gene matches: 10. Germline V CDR1 and CDR2: LGHNA, YSLEER. The CDR3 nucleotides read TGCGCCAGCAGCCTAGAATGGGGGGGGAGGTACAATGAGCAGTTCTTC. The encoded protein is CASSLEWGGRYNEQFF.

V usage is TRBV4-1 and J usage is TRBJ2-7; 7 bases fit TRBD2. The germline V gene encodes CDR1 MGHRA and CDR2 YSYEKL. With 0 bases clipped from V and 3 bases from J, the junction kept 11 bases outside the gene matches. The CDR3 length is 17 residues. CDR3 amino acids: CASSQDGEGHPSYEQYF. DNA of the CDR3: TGCGCCAGCAGCCAAGATGGGGAGGGCCATCCAAGCTACGAGCAGTACTTC.

Only one count was recorded for this clone. V gene TRBV30 combines with J gene TRBJ2-7; TRBD1 might be the D (5 bases). This CDR3 comprises 13 residues. Trimming cost V 0 bases and J 3 bases, with 9 bases left between them. Germline assignment: CDR1 GTSNPN and CDR2 SVGIG (reference sequence). CDR3 DNA: TGTGCCTGGAGTGTAAGTCAGGGCTACGAGCAGTACTTC. Translation gives CAWSVSQGYEQYF.

The rearrangement uses TRBV11-2 and TRBJ2-5; D is ambiguous. Trimming took 2 bases from V and 1 from J, leaving 11 bases between them. Germline assignment: CDR1 SGHAT and CDR2 FQNNGV. The CDR3 consists of 15 residues. The DNA of the CDR3 is TGTGCCAGCAGCTTACCCCAACGTTCCCAAGAGACCCAGTACTTC. Translating it yields CASSLPQRSQETQYF.

The genes are TRBV11-2 and TRBJ2-2; 7 positions agree with TRBD1. The junction had 4 bases not matched to a gene; V was cut back by 5 bases and J by 7 bases. CDR3 length: 13 residues. Germline CDR1 reads SGHAT; CDR2 reads FQNNGV. CDR3 loop: CASSQPGGGELFF. The CDR3 bases are TGTGCCAGCAGCCAGCCAGGGGGCGGGGAGCTGTTTTTT.

The J gene is TRBJ2-7, the V gene TRBV7-4; D not certain. This CDR3 comprises 14 residues. V was clipped by 7 bases and J by 6 bases, with 19 bases between them. CDR1 is SGHVT, CDR2 SQSDAQ, per germline. The CDR3 coding sequence is TGTGCCAGCAACCGCCGCCTGGTAGTTGGCGAGCAGTACTTC. As protein: CASNRRLVVGEQYF.

This chain uses TRBV7-9 with TRBJ2-7; D is possibly TRBD2 (6 bases). The CDR3 spans 12 residues. Looked up from germline, CDR1 is SEHNR and CDR2 is FQNEAQ (reference sequence). Trimming took off 5 bases at V and 6 bases at J, with 11 bases between the two ends. In DNA form, the CDR3 reads TGTGCCAGCAGCGGCCGCGGGGTCGAGCAGTACTTC. It encodes CASSGRGVEQYF. The whole variable domain, remainder taken from reference TRBV7-9 and TRBJ2-7, is DTGVSQNPRHKITKRGQNVTFRCDPISEHNRLYWYRQTLGQGPEFLTYFQNEAQLEKSRLLSDRFSAERPKGSFSTLEIQRTEQGDSAMYLCASSGRGVEQYFGPGTRLTVT.

The gene calls are TRBV6-5 and TRBJ2-7; unclear D gene. V was shortened by 4 bases and J by 3 bases, with 13 bases between the two germline ends. The CDR3 runs to 14 residues. Germline V gene sequence: CDR1 MNHEY, CDR2 SVGAGI. For the CDR3, the DNA is TGTGCCAGCAGTTGGGGTTTTTCCAACTACGAGCAGTACTTC. This translates into CASSWGFSNYEQYF.

The chain is built from TRBV13 and TRBJ2-3; D remains ambiguous. The CDR3 is made up of 15 amino acids. Trimming pared 2 bases from V and 1 base from J, leaving 10 bases between. Germline CDR1 is PRHDT and CDR2 is FYEKMQ (reference sequence). The CDR3 DNA follows: TGTGCCAGCAGCTTATCTGGTGGACGCACAGATACGCAGTATTTT. Its translation: CASSLSGGRTDTQYF.

J is TRBJ1-1 and V is TRBV15; tentatively, D is TRBD1 (6 bases). This CDR3 is built from 14 residues. Germline CDR1 reads LNHNV; CDR2 reads YYDKDF (reference sequence). Trimming pared 11 bases from V and 0 bases from J, leaving 16 bases between. In DNA, the CDR3 is TGTGCCTCAAAGCCAGGGGCAATGAACACTGAAGCTTTCTTT. Protein sequence: CASKPGAMNTEAFF.

This chain connects TRBV6-5 to TRBJ2-3; perhaps TRBD1 as D (5 bases). The germline CDR1 and CDR2 sequences are MNHEY and SVGAGI. The CDR3 is made up of 14 amino acids. With 0 bases removed from V and 1 base from J, the gap between germline ends came to 5 bases. The CDR3 loop is CASSYSRGTDTQYF. CDR3 bases: TGTGCCAGCAGTTACTCCAGGGGCACAGATACGCAGTATTTT.

The rearrangement joins TRBV4-1 to TRBJ2-1, with D unresolved. The CDR3 loop spans 15 amino acids. Germline loops: CDR1 MGHRA, CDR2 YSYEKL. The V and J ends lost 3 bases and 7 bases respectively, with 16 bases between them. As DNA, the CDR3 is TGCGCCAGCAGCCAGATTCTCACCAGTGGGAATGAGCAGTTCTTC. As protein: CASSQILTSGNEQFF.

In this sample, this clone turned up a few times. The chain uses TRBV6-6 and TRBJ2-1, with 7 bases that match TRBD2. The CDR3 is 14 residues long. The ends lost 5 bases at V and 2 bases at J; junction bases unmatched: 3. Germline V gene sequence: CDR1 MNHNY, CDR2 SVGAGI (reference sequence). CDR3 region: CASSSGATYNEQFF. The CDR3 nucleotides read TGTGCCAGCAGTAGCGGGGCAACCTACAATGAGCAGTTCTTC.

This clone was found a few times. V is TRBV27 and J is TRBJ1-1; 7 nucleotides align to TRBD1. V dropped 3 bases and J dropped 8; count of bases not matched to a gene: 3. The CDR3 is 12 residues long. From germline, CDR1 is MNHEY and CDR2 SMNVEV (reference sequence). The CDR3 reads CASSLTGREAFF. The CDR3, as DNA: TGTGCCAGCAGTTTGACAGGGCGCGAAGCTTTCTTT.

V and J are TRBV7-9 and TRBJ1-2, with a possible D match to TRBD1 (5 bases). Looked up from germline, CDR1 is SEHNR and CDR2 is FQNEAQ (reference sequence). V lost 8 bases and J lost 7, with 17 bases in between. This CDR3 region has 13 residues. The CDR3 DNA follows: TGTGCCAGCGACGCAGGGAAAAGCGGTGGCTACACCTTC. This translates into CASDAGKSGGYTF. The full variable domain, with the rest looked up from reference TRBV7-9 and TRBJ1-2, is DTGVSQNPRHKITKRGQNVTFRCDPISEHNRLYWYRQTLGQGPEFLTYFQNEAQLEKSRLLSDRFSAERPKGSFSTLEIQRTEQGDSAMYLCASDAGKSGGYTFGSGTRLTVV.

The chain links TRBV27 to TRBJ1-2, with 7 bases aligning to TRBD1. V gave up 4 bases and J gave up 4 bases; unmatched junction bases: 6. The CDR3 loop spans 14 amino acids. The germline V gene has CDR1 MNHEY and CDR2 SMNVEV (reference sequence). The CDR3 loop is CASSSLQGSYGYTF. The CDR3 DNA follows: TGTGCCAGCAGTTCACTACAGGGGAGCTATGGCTACACCTTC.

This sequence joins TRBV5-6 and TRBJ2-1; 12 positions agree with TRBD2. J was trimmed by 9 bases and V by 2 bases; bases with no gene match: 12. Looked up from germline, CDR1 is SGHDT and CDR2 is YYEEEE. This CDR3 spans 17 amino acids. This CDR3 reads CASSFSSGGDPLVEQFF. The CDR3 nucleotides are TGTGCCAGCAGCTTTTCTAGCGGGGGGGACCCTTTGGTTGAGCAGTTCTTC.